The entry below gives a single TCR beta chain sequence along with its context. This record comes from a study of OX40 agonist ivuxolimab in advanced cancers. The overall study: 30% to 40% of patients had received prior checkpoint inhibitor therapy. Partial responses were recorded for three patients, including one with hepatocellular carcinoma and two with cutaneous melanoma.

Only in-frame clones appear in the TCRdb table, and some are missing; sequencing was by immunoSEQ multiplex PCR. The sample contains some 95,000 clones, approximately 88% of which appear only once. Sampled blood was obtained at baseline, cycle 4 day 1, and cycle 7 day 1. The CDR3 extends over 14 amino acids. With V trimmed by 4 bases and J by 5 bases, 3 bases remained unmatched. Germline V lookup: CDR1 SGHTA, CDR2 FQGNSA. The specimen was CD4+ or CD8+ T cells sorted from blood, collected in a trial of the OX40 agonist ivuxolimab. The gene calls are TRBV7-2 and TRBJ1-2, with TRBD1 identical over 11 bases. This TCR was recovered from an adult with an advanced solid tumor such as melanoma, head and neck, liver or kidney cancer. This chain's CDR3 is CASSSDRGPYGYTF. The CDR3 DNA sequence: TGTGCCAGCAGCTCGGACAGGGGGCCTTATGGCTACACCTTC.